This TCR beta chain was sequenced for a study of blood T cell repertoires in COVID-19. Study background: The cDNA or gDNA used as material had been derived from T cells, B-cell-depleted T cells, or PBMCs.

The CDR3 runs to 14 residues. With V trimmed by 4 bases and J by 2 bases, 1 base remained unmatched. CDR1 is MNHEY and CDR2 is SVGAGI in the germline V gene. Individuals aged about 18 to 100 years were recruited from approximately 22 US areas. Grouping used clinical history reported by participants in a survey and questionnaire. Some clones are missing from TCRdb's copy, which holds only in-frame ones; the method was immunoSEQ multiplex PCR. This table has some 250,000 clones, around 90% appearing once. The receptor comes from a human donor in a cohort exposed to, infected with or recovered from COVID-19 (not recorded which). The donor label of this sample is uncertain. Sequencing was performed on PBMCs or T cells enriched from blood (not recorded which). The chain has TRBV6-5 and TRBJ1-1; TRBD1 agrees at 10 bases. CDR3 residues: CASSSTGGNTEAFF. The CDR3 DNA sequence: TGTGCCAGCAGTTCGACAGGGGGCAACACTGAAGCTTTCTTT.